The 13 T cell receptor beta chains below come from one sample, sequenced in a study of control samples from healthy donors and cancer patients. The assay was immunoSEQ multiplex PCR, and TCRdb's table has in-frame clones only and misses some. This sample has about 180,000 clones, with 90% found just once. Sample: blood. All receptors derive from a woman between 45 and 65 years old in good health.

The chain joins TRBV5-4 to TRBJ2-1; D remains unclear. V lost 4 bases and J lost 6, with 8 bases in between. Germline CDR1 SGHNT, CDR2 YYREEE (reference sequence). The CDR3 has 12 amino acids. The CDR3 region is CASSTRPNEQFF. The CDR3 DNA follows: TGTGCCAGCAGCACCCGCCCCAATGAGCAGTTCTTC.

The genes are TRBV3-1 (or the pseudogene TRBV3-2) and TRBJ2-3; D gene uncertain. V lost 0 bases and J lost 3, with 10 bases in between. Per the germline V gene, CDR1 is LGHDT and CDR2 is YNNKEL (reference sequence). The CDR3 spans 15 residues. This chain's CDR3 is CASSQEYVHTDTQYF. CDR3 DNA sequence: TGTGCCAGCAGCCAAGAATATGTGCATACAGATACGCAGTATTTT.

The genes are TRBV18 and TRBJ1-5; TRBD1 agrees at 9 bases. V lost 4 bases, J lost 6 bases, and 7 bases stayed unmatched. This CDR3 has 15 residues. CDR1 is KGHSH, CDR2 LQKENI, per germline. As DNA, the CDR3 is TGTGCCAGCTCACTGGACAGGGGTATGGGTCAGCCCCAGCATTTT. Its protein is CASSLDRGMGQPQHF.

The chain couples TRBV24-1 to TRBJ2-3; TRBD2 is a possible D gene (6 bases). Germline lookup yields CDR1 KGHDR and CDR2 SFDVKD. CDR3 length equals 15 residues. V gave up 4 bases and J gave up 2 bases, with 12 bases separating them. DNA for the CDR3: TGTGCCACCAGTGAACCCCGCGGGAACACAGATACGCAGTATTTT. Amino acid sequence: CATSEPRGNTDTQYF.

This clone has just a few counts. CDR3 region: CASSPSGPNTGELFF. The DNA of the CDR3 is TGTGCCAGCAGCCCCTCGGGACCGAACACCGGGGAGCTGTTTTTT. V is TRBV7-8 and J is TRBJ2-2; D tentatively reads TRBD1 or TRBD2 (5 bases each). Trimming took off 5 bases at V and 0 bases at J, with 10 bases between the two ends. Germline values: CDR1 SGHVS, CDR2 FQNEAQ. The CDR3 has 15 amino acids.

V usage is TRBV7-9 and J usage is TRBJ1-2; 10 nucleotides agree with TRBD1. Germline CDR1 and CDR2: SEHNR and FQNEAQ (reference sequence). The CDR3 loop spans 14 amino acids. V shed 3 bases and J 6 bases; nucleotides not matched to a gene: 4. CDR3 nucleotides: TGTGCCAGCAGCTTCGACAGGGGGCGGGATGGCTACACCTTC. Amino acid sequence: CASSFDRGRDGYTF.

The CDR3 DNA follows: TGTGCCACCAGTGATGTAGCGGGTAGCTCCTACAATGAGCAGTTCTTC. This sequence encodes CATSDVAGSSYNEQFF. The chain joins TRBV24-1 to TRBJ2-1; 7 bases align to TRBD2. The CDR3 consists of 16 residues. Germline loops: CDR1 KGHDR, CDR2 SFDVKD. The V segment lost 3 bases and the J segment 0 bases; nucleotides outside the gene matches: 4.

The chain combines TRBV7-8 with TRBJ2-2; no clear D. The CDR3 is made up of 12 amino acids. V was shortened by 5 bases and J by 5 bases, with 6 bases between the two germline ends. Per germline, CDR1 SGHVS and CDR2 FQNEAQ. The CDR3 region has the DNA TGTGCCAGCAGCCCCCGGACCGGGGAGCTGTTTTTT. Translation gives CASSPRTGELFF.

This clone has more than one count but fewer than ten. The gene calls are TRBV4-1 and TRBJ1-5; TRBD1 matches at 7 bases. Trimming cost V 0 bases and J 6 bases; bases outside gene matches: 5. Germline V gene sequence: CDR1 MGHRA, CDR2 YSYEKL. The CDR3 is 15 amino acids. CDR3 sequence (DNA): TGCGCCAGCAGCCAAGAGGTGCAGGGGGTTCAGCCCCAGCATTTT. Translated, it gives CASSQEVQGVQPQHF.

This chain uses TRBV18 with TRBJ2-7; no clear D gene. This CDR3 is built from 13 residues. Trimming shortened V by 6 bases and J by 4 bases, and 13 bases separated the two germline ends. CDR1 is KGHSH and CDR2 is LQKENI in the germline V gene. CDR3: CASSPYSDYEQYF. Written as DNA, the CDR3 is TGTGCCAGCTCCCCATATAGTGATTACGAGCAGTACTTC.

DNA of the CDR3: TGTGCCAGCAGTTCTAGCGGGACCACCTACAATGAGCAGTTCTTC. This sequence encodes CASSSSGTTYNEQFF. This chain joins TRBV11-3 and TRBJ2-1; TRBD2 matches at 9 bases. This CDR3 has 15 amino acids. CDR1 and CDR2 (germline): SGHNT, YENEEA. With V trimmed by 6 bases and J by 2 bases, 5 bases remained unmatched.

The chain employs TRBV4-1 and TRBJ2-7; D is undetermined. The CDR3 contains 14 residues. The V end lost 0 bases, the J end lost 5 bases, and 11 bases lay between the germline ends. Germline V gives CDR1 MGHRA, CDR2 YSYEKL. CDR3 protein: CASSQDFSKNEQYF. The CDR3 nucleotides are TGCGCCAGCAGCCAAGATTTCAGTAAGAACGAGCAGTACTTC.

This chain connects TRBV4-3 to TRBJ2-7; D call uncertain. Per germline, CDR1 LGHNA and CDR2 YSLEER. Trimming shortened V by 0 bases and J by 5 bases, and 20 bases separated the two germline ends. The CDR3 loop spans 17 amino acids. The CDR3 nucleotides read TGCGCCAGCAGCCAAGATCCGGCGGATGTACCAAGGGACGAGCAGTACTTC. Its protein is CASSQDPADVPRDEQYF.